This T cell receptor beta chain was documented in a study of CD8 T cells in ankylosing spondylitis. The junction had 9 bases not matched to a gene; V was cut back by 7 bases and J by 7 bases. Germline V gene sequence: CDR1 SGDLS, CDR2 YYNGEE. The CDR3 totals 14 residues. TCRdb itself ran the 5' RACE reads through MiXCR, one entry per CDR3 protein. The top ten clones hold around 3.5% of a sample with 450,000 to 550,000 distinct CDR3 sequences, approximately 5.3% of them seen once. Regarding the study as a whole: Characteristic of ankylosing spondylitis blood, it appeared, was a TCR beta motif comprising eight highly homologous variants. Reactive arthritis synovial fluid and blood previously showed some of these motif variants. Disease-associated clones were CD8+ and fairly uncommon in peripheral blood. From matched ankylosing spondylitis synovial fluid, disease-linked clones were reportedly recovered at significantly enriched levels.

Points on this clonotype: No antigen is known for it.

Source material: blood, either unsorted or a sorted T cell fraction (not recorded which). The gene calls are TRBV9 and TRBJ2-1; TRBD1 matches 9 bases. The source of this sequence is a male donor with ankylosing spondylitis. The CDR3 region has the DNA TGTGCCAGCGAGGGGACAGGGTCGGGAAATGAGCAGTTCTTC. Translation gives CASEGTGSGNEQFF.